These T cell receptor beta chains were read from a single sample in a study of identifying expanded T cells in peripheral blood. Data came from immunoSEQ multiplex PCR; TCRdb stores just in-frame clones and leaves some out. The data contain roughly 86,000 clones, about 85% of them singletons. The sequencing sample was made of blood. The receptors stem from a person aged 18-69 years in good health. Each CDR3 is given with its conserved first and last residue. The D gene is left open where the match is weak. Clone size is stated in some rows and not others, as once, few, many or a class when expanded.

NA	TRBD1	TRBJ2-1	TRBV10-3	15	CAISGTGGLWNEQFF	TGTGCCATCAGTGGGACAGGGGGCTTATGGAATGAGCAGTTCTTC
NA	NA	TRBJ2-5	TRBV6-5	14	CASSRPDRKETQYF	TGTGCCAGCAGCCGGCCAGACAGAAAAGAGACCCAGTACTTC
NA	NA	TRBJ1-6	TRBV7-2	15	CASSLAYGVDSPLHF	TGTGCCAGCAGCTTAGCCTATGGAGTTGATTCACCCCTCCACTTT
NA	NA	TRBJ1-5	TRBV7-2	14	CASSAYREEGAQHF	TGTGCCAGCAGCGCCTACAGGGAGGAGGGGGCCCAGCATTTT
NA	TRBD1	TRBJ2-3	TRBV5-4	15	CASSDRDRGTDTQYF	TGTGCCAGCAGCGACAGAGACAGGGGCACAGATACGCAGTATTTT
once	NA	TRBJ2-7	TRBV11-2	13	CASSLVFGYEQYF	TGTGCCAGCAGCTTAGTATTCGGCTACGAGCAGTACTTC
NA	NA	TRBJ2-1	TRBV11-3	14	CASSFAGGGSEQFF	TGTGCCAGCAGCTTCGCAGGGGGGGGCAGTGAGCAGTTCTTC
NA	NA	TRBJ2-3	TRBV15	15	CATSRDQPETDTQYF	TGTGCCACCAGCAGAGATCAACCAGAGACAGATACGCAGTATTTT
NA	TRBD2	TRBJ2-7	TRBV7-8	16	CASSGTRTRYMGEQYF	TGTGCCAGCAGCGGTACGAGGACTAGGTACATGGGGGAGCAGTACTTC
NA	NA	TRBJ1-1	TRBV7-2	11	CASSPLFEAFF	TGTGCCAGCAGCCCACTGTTTGAAGCTTTCTTT
NA	NA	TRBJ1-6	TRBV6-5	13	CASITTGNSPLHF	TGTGCCAGCATTACGACAGGAAATTCACCCCTCCACTTT
NA	NA	TRBJ1-1	TRBV19	13	CASQLQGNTEAFF	TGTGCCAGTCAGTTACAGGGGAACACTGAAGCTTTCTTT
NA	NA	TRBJ1-4	TRBV5-1	17	CASSLGVGPTTNEKLFF	TGCGCCAGCAGCTTGGGGGTCGGGCCAACAACTAATGAAAAACTGTTTTTT
NA	NA	TRBJ1-3	TRBV30	16	CAWSFGGGHSGNTIYF	TGTGCCTGGAGTTTTGGCGGCGGCCATTCTGGAAACACCATATATTTT
NA	NA	TRBJ1-5	TRBV18	13	CASSPEFGQPQHF	TGTGCCAGCTCACCGGAATTCGGTCAGCCCCAGCATTTT
NA	NA	TRBJ2-5	TRBV6-5	13	CASSPRTPETQYF	TGTGCCAGCAGCCCAAGGACACCGGAGACCCAGTACTTC
NA	TRBD1	TRBJ1-4	TRBV19	13	CASHRQGNEKLFF	TGTGCCAGTCACCGACAGGGGAATGAAAAACTGTTTTTT
NA	TRBD1	TRBJ1-1	TRBV14	15	CASSPLGQGLTEAFF	TGTGCCAGCAGCCCATTGGGACAGGGTCTCACTGAAGCTTTCTTT
once	NA	TRBJ2-3	TRBV20-1	11	CSAPRTDTQYF	TGCAGTGCTCCTCGCACAGATACGCAGTATTTT
NA	TRBD2	TRBJ2-5	TRBV5-1	16	CASSAGTSGIQETQYF	TGCGCCAGCAGCGCCGGGACTAGCGGAATACAAGAGACCCAGTACTTC
NA	TRBD1	TRBJ1-1	TRBV6-5	12	CASSPDRVEAFF	TGTGCCAGCAGTCCGGACAGGGTTGAAGCTTTCTTT
NA	TRBD1	TRBJ1-3	TRBV29-1	13	CSVAYRGGNTIYF	TGCAGCGTTGCCTACAGGGGTGGAAACACCATATATTTT
NA	TRBD2	TRBJ2-7	TRBV30	13	CAWTKGRGGEQYF	TGTGCCTGGACCAAGGGACGGGGGGGCGAGCAGTACTTC
NA	NA	TRBJ1-6	TRBV21-1	14	CASSRTGVNSPLHF	TGTGCCAGCAGCCGCACAGGGGTTAATTCACCCCTCCACTTT